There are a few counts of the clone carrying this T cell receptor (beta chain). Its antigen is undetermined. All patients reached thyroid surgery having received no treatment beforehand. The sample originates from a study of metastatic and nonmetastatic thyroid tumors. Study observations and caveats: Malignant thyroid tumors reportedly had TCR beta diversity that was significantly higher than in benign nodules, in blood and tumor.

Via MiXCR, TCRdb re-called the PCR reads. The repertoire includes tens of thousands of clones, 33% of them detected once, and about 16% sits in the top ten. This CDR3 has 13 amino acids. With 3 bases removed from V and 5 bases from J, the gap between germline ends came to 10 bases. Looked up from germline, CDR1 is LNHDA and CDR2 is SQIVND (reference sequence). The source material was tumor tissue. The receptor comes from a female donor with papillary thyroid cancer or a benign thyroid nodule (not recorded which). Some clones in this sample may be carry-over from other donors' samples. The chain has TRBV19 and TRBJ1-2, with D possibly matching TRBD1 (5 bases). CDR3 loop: CASSIGAGYGYTF. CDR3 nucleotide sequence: TGTGCCAGTAGTATTGGGGCGGGGTATGGCTACACCTTC.